The present TCR beta chain was sequenced within a study of T cell responses to AZD1222 COVID-19 vaccine. Study-level results: Spike as a whole was targeted by vaccine-associated CD4 TCRs, dominant at 160-218 and 743-854. Nearly half of the spike-specific TCRs reportedly recognize variant regions that carry no mutations. Donors were largely white British and mainly female; clonal diversity was possibly underestimated. The study identified only a handful of AZD1222 recipients as seropositive at baseline.

The germline gives CDR1 MDHEN, CDR2 SYDVKM. The V end lost 7 bases, the J end lost 6 bases, and 19 bases lay between the germline ends. This CDR3 is built from 14 residues. The data were produced by immunoSEQ multiplex PCR, yet TCRdb's version contains in-frame clones alone and is incomplete. The sample lists some 110,000 clones, roughly 88% seen once, with under 4.5% in the top ten. A note on this clone: As yet, its antigen is unknown.

The chain combines TRBV28 with TRBJ2-7, with D possibly matching TRBD2 (5 bases). The TCR originated in an adult in good health. The specimen comprised peripheral blood, sampled on day 0 of MenACWY control vaccination. The CDR3 DNA reads as TGTGCCAGCACTGAGCGTGGCGGACTGCGCGAGCAGTACTTC. The encoded protein is CASTERGGLREQYF.